A single sample is the source of the 19 T cell receptor beta chains below, sequenced in a study of blood T cell repertoires in COVID-19. The method was immunoSEQ multiplex PCR; TCRdb's version includes in-frame clones alone and lacks a portion of them. Of 250,000 to 350,000 clones in the sample, 88% were seen once. Sequenced: peripheral blood. The source is a young woman with COVID-19, enrolled during active disease.

The V call is TRBV18, the J call TRBJ1-1, with TRBD1 as a possible D gene (5 bases). Trimming pared 1 base from V and 7 bases from J, leaving 10 bases between. The CDR3 length is 13 residues. Germline V gives CDR1 KGHSH, CDR2 LQKENI. The CDR3 coding sequence is TGTGCCAGCTCACCACGGGAAGGGGATGAAGCTTTCTTT. It encodes CASSPREGDEAFF.

The V gene is TRBV5-1, the J gene TRBJ2-1; D uncertain. Per germline, CDR1 SGHRS and CDR2 YFSETQ. With 1 base removed from V and 3 bases from J, the gap between germline ends came to 11 bases. This CDR3 contains 15 residues. Here the CDR3 DNA reads TGCGCCAGCAGCTTGTACAGCCCCCTCTACAATGAGCAGTTCTTC. Protein sequence: CASSLYSPLYNEQFF.

The chain joins TRBV20-1 to TRBJ2-3, with TRBD2 identical over 8 bases. Per germline, CDR1 DFQATT and CDR2 SNEGSKA (reference sequence). This CDR3 is built from 14 residues. Trimming cost V 3 bases and J 1 base; bases outside gene matches: 3. The CDR3 spells CSASLREGTDTQYF. The CDR3 nucleotides read TGCAGTGCTAGTCTGCGGGAGGGCACAGATACGCAGTATTTT.

This clone was detected once. J is TRBJ2-3 and V is TRBV19; D ambiguous. Between the trimmed V and J ends, which lost 3 bases and 8 bases, there was a span of 12 bases. There are 13 residues in the CDR3. The germline CDR1 and CDR2 sequences are LNHDA and SQIVND (reference sequence). The CDR3 nucleotides read TGTGCCAGTAGTATGAGCTACCCGCCTACGCAGTATTTT. This sequence encodes CASSMSYPPTQYF.

The table lists this clone with a count of one. The chain combines TRBV30 with TRBJ2-1; the D gene is possibly TRBD2 (6 bases). This CDR3 is built from 14 residues. V was cut by 7 bases and J by 8 bases, with 21 bases left in between. CDR1 and CDR2 (germline): GTSNPN, SVGIG (reference sequence). CDR3 sequence reads: CALISGAPPHEQFF. The CDR3 coding sequence is TGTGCCTTGATTAGCGGAGCCCCCCCCCATGAGCAGTTCTTC.

The gene calls are TRBV5-1 and TRBJ1-2; 10 nucleotides agree with TRBD1. The CDR3 totals 13 residues. CDR1 SGHRS and CDR2 YFSETQ come from the germline V gene. V gave up 4 bases and J gave up 13 bases; unmatched junction bases: 10. The CDR3 sequence is CASSPGTGVSTTF. CDR3 bases: TGCGCCAGCAGCCCTGGGACAGGGGTCTCAACCACCTTC.

The chain recombines TRBV25-1 with TRBJ2-7; tentative D call: TRBD2 (6 bases). The germline V and J ends were trimmed by 1 base and 6 bases, with 13 bases remaining between them. This CDR3 has 14 amino acids. Germline V gene lookup returns CDR1 MGHDK and CDR2 SYGVNS. The CDR3 loop reads CASSELEWRGEQYF. The CDR3 region has the DNA TGTGCCAGCAGTGAATTGGAATGGAGGGGCGAGCAGTACTTC.

The V gene is TRBV30, the J gene TRBJ1-4, with no clear D. CDR1 GTSNPN and CDR2 SVGIG come from the germline V gene (reference sequence). The CDR3 spans 10 residues. Trimming shortened V by 6 bases and J by 5 bases, and 4 bases separated the two germline ends. CDR3 in amino acids: CACQNEKLFF. The CDR3, as DNA: TGTGCCTGCCAAAATGAAAAACTGTTTTTT.

This chain connects TRBV10-2 to TRBJ1-6, with D unclear. The CDR3 runs 17 residues. The germline V gene has CDR1 WSHSY and CDR2 SAAADI. The V end lost 0 bases, the J end lost 0 bases, and 9 bases lay between the germline ends. CDR3 DNA: TGCGCCAGCAGTGAGTCGTTCGCCAGCTCCTATAATTCACCCCTCCACTTT. Amino acid sequence: CASSESFASSYNSPLHF.

V is TRBV27 and J is TRBJ2-2, with 11 bases identical to TRBD2. This CDR3 is built from 16 residues. V lost 4 bases and J lost 6; bases outside the gene matches: 7. Germline loops: CDR1 MNHEY, CDR2 SMNVEV (reference sequence). The CDR3 DNA reads as TGTGCCAGCAGTTGGACTAGCGGGCGGTTCTCCGGGGAGCTGTTTTTT. Its protein is CASSWTSGRFSGELFF.

As DNA, the CDR3 is TGTGCCAGCAGTTACTCGGCAGGGGACACTGAAGCTTTCTTT. This gives the protein CASSYSAGDTEAFF. This chain connects TRBV6-5 to TRBJ1-1, with a tentative D call TRBD1 (6 bases). Trimming cost V 0 bases and J 3 bases, with 8 bases left between them. CDR1 and CDR2 from the germline V gene are MNHEY and SVGAGI. This CDR3 region has 14 residues.

V is TRBV3-1 (or the pseudogene TRBV3-2) and J is TRBJ1-1; D is unclear. V lost 8 bases to trimming and J lost 0 bases, with 13 bases between them. The CDR3 extends over 14 amino acids. Germline V gene sequence: CDR1 LGHDT, CDR2 YNNKEL (reference sequence). In nucleotides, the CDR3 is TGTGCCAGCCGGAGGACGGGATTGAACACTGAAGCTTTCTTT. Protein: CASRRTGLNTEAFF.

This chain uses TRBV7-9 with TRBJ2-2; D is ambiguous. This CDR3 is 13 amino acids long. V was trimmed by 3 bases and J by 2 bases, leaving 4 bases between them. Germline CDR1 reads SEHNR; CDR2 reads FQNEAQ (reference sequence). The CDR3 DNA reads TGTGCCAGCAGCTTTTCTAACACCGGGGAGCTGTTTTTT. It translates to CASSFSNTGELFF.

V and J are TRBV30 and TRBJ1-3; TRBD1 agrees at 10 bases. The junction had 7 bases not matched to a gene; V was cut back by 5 bases and J by 3 bases. From germline, CDR1 is GTSNPN and CDR2 SVGIG (reference sequence). This CDR3 spans 15 amino acids. For the CDR3, the DNA is TGTGCCTGGTCACGACAGGGGGCAGGTGGAAACACCATATATTTT. Encoded protein: CAWSRQGAGGNTIYF.

This chain uses TRBV10-3 with TRBJ2-1; 9 bases map to TRBD2. In germline, CDR1 is ENHRY, CDR2 SYGVKD. Trimming took 6 bases from V and 9 from J; bases not matched to a gene: 3. The CDR3 is made up of 12 amino acids. The CDR3 DNA reads TGTGCCATCAGGGGGACTAGCCCTGAGCAGTTCTTC. Protein sequence: CAIRGTSPEQFF.

The CDR3: CASSIGTSGNINEQFF. The CDR3 nucleotides read TGTGCCAGCAGCATTGGGACTAGCGGGAACATCAATGAGCAGTTCTTC. V usage is TRBV11-2 and J usage is TRBJ2-1; 13 bases map to TRBD2. V trimming: 5 bases; J trimming: 6 bases; junction bases outside the gene matches: 7. Germline CDR1 and CDR2: SGHAT and FQNNGV. This CDR3 is 16 amino acids long.

The V and J genes are TRBV10-3 and TRBJ2-7, with TRBD1 matching over 10 bases. CDR3 length equals 17 residues. The germline V gene encodes CDR1 ENHRY and CDR2 SYGVKD. With V trimmed by 9 bases and J by 0 bases, 14 bases remained unmatched. The CDR3 loop is CAIPPSGTGVSSYEQYF. CDR3 in DNA: TGTGCCATTCCCCCCTCGGGGACAGGGGTCTCCTCCTACGAGCAGTACTTC.

The genes are TRBV18 and TRBJ1-3, with 7 bases identical to TRBD1. The J segment lost 0 bases and the V segment lost 1 base, leaving 0 bases of the junction unmatched. The CDR3 contains 15 residues. From germline, CDR1 is KGHSH and CDR2 LQKENI. The CDR3 region is CASSPRDSSGNTIYF. In nucleotides, the CDR3 is TGTGCCAGCTCACCACGGGACAGCTCTGGAAACACCATATATTTT.

V usage is TRBV18 and J usage is TRBJ2-2, with D perhaps TRBD1 (5 bases). This CDR3 has 18 amino acids. Trimming took off 2 bases at V and 5 bases at J, with 21 bases between the two ends. The germline V gene has CDR1 KGHSH and CDR2 LQKENI. The CDR3 region has the DNA TGTGCCAGCTCACCAATGAACCAGGGATGGGGTAGTACCGGGGAGCTGTTTTTT. It yields the protein CASSPMNQGWGSTGELFF.